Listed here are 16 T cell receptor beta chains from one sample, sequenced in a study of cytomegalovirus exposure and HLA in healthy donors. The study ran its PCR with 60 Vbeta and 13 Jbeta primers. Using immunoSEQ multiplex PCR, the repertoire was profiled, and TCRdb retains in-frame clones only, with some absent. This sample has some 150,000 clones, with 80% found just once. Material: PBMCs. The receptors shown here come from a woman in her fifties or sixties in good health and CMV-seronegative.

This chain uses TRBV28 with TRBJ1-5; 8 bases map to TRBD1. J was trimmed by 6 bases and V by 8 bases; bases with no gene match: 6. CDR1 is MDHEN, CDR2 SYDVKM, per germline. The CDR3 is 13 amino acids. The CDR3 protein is CASAPGGGQPQHF. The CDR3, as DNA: TGTGCCAGCGCCCCAGGGGGCGGTCAGCCCCAGCATTTT.

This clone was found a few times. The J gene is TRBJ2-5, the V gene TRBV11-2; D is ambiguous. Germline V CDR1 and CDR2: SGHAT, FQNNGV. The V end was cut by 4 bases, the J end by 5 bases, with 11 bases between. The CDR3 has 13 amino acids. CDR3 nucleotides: TGTGCCAGCAGCTCCCTAGTGATTGAGACCCAGTACTTC. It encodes CASSSLVIETQYF.

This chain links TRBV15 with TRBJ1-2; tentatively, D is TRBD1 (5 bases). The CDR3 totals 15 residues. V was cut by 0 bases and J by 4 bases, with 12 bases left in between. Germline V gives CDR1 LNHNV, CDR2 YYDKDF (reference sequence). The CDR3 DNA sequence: TGTGCCACCAGCAGAGAGCAGGGACTCAGCTATGGCTACACCTTC. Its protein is CATSREQGLSYGYTF.

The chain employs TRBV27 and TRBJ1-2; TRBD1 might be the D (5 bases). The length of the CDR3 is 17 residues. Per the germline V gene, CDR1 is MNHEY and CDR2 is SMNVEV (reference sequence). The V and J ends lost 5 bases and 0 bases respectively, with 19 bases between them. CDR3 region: CASSPRAYRTPNYGYTF. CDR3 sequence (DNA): TGTGCCAGCAGTCCAAGAGCGTACAGGACGCCTAACTATGGCTACACCTTC.

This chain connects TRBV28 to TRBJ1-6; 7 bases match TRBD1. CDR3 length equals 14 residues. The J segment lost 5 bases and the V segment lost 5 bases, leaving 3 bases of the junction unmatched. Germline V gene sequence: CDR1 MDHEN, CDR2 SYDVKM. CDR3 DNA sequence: TGTGCCAGCAGTCCCGGGACAGATAATTCACCCCTCCACTTT. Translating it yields CASSPGTDNSPLHF.

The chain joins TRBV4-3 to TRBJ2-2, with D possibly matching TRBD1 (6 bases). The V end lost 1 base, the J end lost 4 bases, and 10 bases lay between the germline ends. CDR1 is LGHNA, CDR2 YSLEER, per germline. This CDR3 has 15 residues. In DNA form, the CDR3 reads TGCGCCAGCAGCCAAGGGACAGAATTCACCGGGGAGCTGTTTTTT. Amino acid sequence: CASSQGTEFTGELFF.

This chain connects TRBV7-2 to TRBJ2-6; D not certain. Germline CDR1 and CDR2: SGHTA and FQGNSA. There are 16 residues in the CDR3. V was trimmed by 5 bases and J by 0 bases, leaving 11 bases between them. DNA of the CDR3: TGTGCCAGCAGCGGAATACGGAGCTCTGGGGCCAACGTCCTGACTTTC. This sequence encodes CASSGIRSSGANVLTF.

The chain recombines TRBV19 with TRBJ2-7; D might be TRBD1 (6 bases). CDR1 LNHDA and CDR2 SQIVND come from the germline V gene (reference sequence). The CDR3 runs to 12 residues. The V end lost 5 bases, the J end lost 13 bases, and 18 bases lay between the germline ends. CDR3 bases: TGTGCCAGTAGTCTCCTCTCCGGGACACTATACTTC. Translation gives CASSLLSGTLYF.

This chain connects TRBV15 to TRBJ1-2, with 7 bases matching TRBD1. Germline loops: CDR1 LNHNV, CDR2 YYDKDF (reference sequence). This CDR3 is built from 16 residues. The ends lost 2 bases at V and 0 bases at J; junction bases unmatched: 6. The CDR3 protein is CATSRPTGYPNYGYTF. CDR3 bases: TGTGCCACCAGCAGACCGACAGGGTATCCTAACTATGGCTACACCTTC.

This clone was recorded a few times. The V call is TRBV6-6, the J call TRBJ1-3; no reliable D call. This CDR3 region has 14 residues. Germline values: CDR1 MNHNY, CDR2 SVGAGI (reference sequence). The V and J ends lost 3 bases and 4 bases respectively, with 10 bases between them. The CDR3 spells CASSYLHEGNTIYF. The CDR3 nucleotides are TGTGCCAGCAGTTATCTCCACGAGGGAAACACCATATATTTT.

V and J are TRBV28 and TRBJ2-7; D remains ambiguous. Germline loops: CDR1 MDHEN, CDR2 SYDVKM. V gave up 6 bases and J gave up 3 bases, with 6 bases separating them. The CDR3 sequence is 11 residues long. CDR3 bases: TGTGCCAGCAGACTTCACTACGAGCAGTACTTC. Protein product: CASRLHYEQYF.

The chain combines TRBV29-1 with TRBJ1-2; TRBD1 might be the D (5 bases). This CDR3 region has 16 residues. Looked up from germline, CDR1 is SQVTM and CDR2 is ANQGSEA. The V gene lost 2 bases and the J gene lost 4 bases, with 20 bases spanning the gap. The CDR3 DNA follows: TGCAGCGTTGAACCACCACTTTCAGGGAACCCCTATGGCTACACCTTC. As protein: CSVEPPLSGNPYGYTF.

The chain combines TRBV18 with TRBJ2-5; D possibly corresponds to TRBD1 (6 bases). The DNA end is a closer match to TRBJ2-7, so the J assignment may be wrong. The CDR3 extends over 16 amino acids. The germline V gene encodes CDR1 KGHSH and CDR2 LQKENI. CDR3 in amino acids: CASSPQSRGHPYEQYF. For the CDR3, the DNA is TGTGCCAGCTCACCACAATCGAGGGGACATCCTTACGAGCAGTACTTC.

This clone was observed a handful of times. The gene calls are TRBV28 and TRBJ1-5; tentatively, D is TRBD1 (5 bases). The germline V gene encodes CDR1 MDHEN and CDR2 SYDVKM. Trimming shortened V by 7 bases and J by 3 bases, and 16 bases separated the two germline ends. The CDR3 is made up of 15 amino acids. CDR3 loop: CASTQGGSLNQPQHF. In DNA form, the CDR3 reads TGTGCCAGCACTCAGGGCGGCAGCCTCAATCAGCCCCAGCATTTT.

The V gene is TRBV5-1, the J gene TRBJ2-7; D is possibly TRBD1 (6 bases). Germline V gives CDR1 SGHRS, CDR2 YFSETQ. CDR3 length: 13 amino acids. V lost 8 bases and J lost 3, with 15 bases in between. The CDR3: CASRTEIVYEQYF. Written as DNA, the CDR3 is TGCGCCAGTAGGACAGAAATCGTCTACGAGCAGTACTTC.

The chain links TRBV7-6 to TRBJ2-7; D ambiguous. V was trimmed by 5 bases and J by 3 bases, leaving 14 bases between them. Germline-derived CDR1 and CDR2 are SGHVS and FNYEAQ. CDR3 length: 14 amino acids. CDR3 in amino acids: CASSPQRQSYEQYF. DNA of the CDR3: TGTGCCAGCAGCCCCCAGAGGCAGAGCTACGAGCAGTACTTC.